The source of this T cell receptor beta chain is a study of tumor and adjacent non-tumor tissue in lung cancer. About the research overall: Samples averaged roughly 4.2 million productive TCRbeta reads each.

TCRbeta libraries were built with three rounds of nested PCR, modified from ARM-PCR. TCRdb re-called the multiplex PCR reads through MiXCR, storing one row per CDR3 protein. The sample has approximately 62,000 distinct CDR3 sequences, roughly 60% seen once; the top ten hold more than 30%. Germline CDR1 SGHRS, CDR2 YFSETQ. Trimming removed 5 bases from V and 0 bases from J, with 8 bases in between. This CDR3 is built from 13 residues. No cell sorting was done before RNA was extracted from the tissue. More than 3 cm separated this lung sample from the edge of the tumor. The rearrangement uses TRBV5-1 and TRBJ1-2; D remains unclear. The TCR comes from a man in his sixties or seventies with non-small cell lung cancer. The material sequenced was distant non-tumor lung tissue. In DNA, the CDR3 is TGCGCCAGCAGTCCCCGGGCTAACTATGGCTACACCTTC. Translating gives CASSPRANYGYTF.